The T cell receptor beta chain under discussion was sequenced for a study of blood T cell repertoires in COVID-19. Study context: The United States, Italy and Spain were the sources of the acute and convalescent COVID-19 samples.

The authors' processing: It was from reference gene primer amplification that nucleated cell counts were estimated. Only in-frame clones appear in the TCRdb table, and some are missing; sequencing was by immunoSEQ multiplex PCR. That table gives V, J and clone size, and the DNA gave D and trimming. The data hold 210,000 or so clones, with about 84% observed a single time. The CDR3 loop spans 13 amino acids. Germline V CDR1 and CDR2: MNHEY, SVGAGI. V gave up 2 bases and J gave up 3 bases, with 8 bases separating them. All enrollees were roughly 18 to 89 years old and from about two dozen US areas. Participants had their cohort set by participant-reported clinical history.

The chain couples TRBV6-5 to TRBJ2-7; D uncertain. This clonotype originated in a man aged 25-45 years with acute COVID-19. The sequenced sample was PBMCs or T cells enriched from blood (not recorded which). The CDR3 loop reads CASSYGQNYEQYF. The CDR3, as DNA: TGTGCCAGCAGTTACGGTCAGAACTACGAGCAGTACTTC.